This T cell receptor (beta chain) was captured by sequencing in a study of shared clonotypes between healthy human individuals (dated by TCRdb to 2019 to 2021). Concerning the study at large: The cohort included a few men and a couple of women between 18 and 49 years of age. Blood TCR repertoires of several healthy adults were deeply sequenced to estimate repertoire size and the extent of clonotype sharing between individuals. To increase sequencing depth and limit assay-specific biases, TCR repertoire library preparation and sequencing were carried out by different laboratories using diverse techniques. For each donor, CD4 naive and CD4 memory were each run on three plates, CD8 naive on two plates, and CD8 memory on one plate. Per donor, leukapheresis produced somewhere between about 0.9 and 9.5 billion PBMCs.

Broader findings and caveats from the paper: Sampling was restricted to blood, and TCR repertoires in tissues likely differ from the TCR repertoires found in blood. Naive subsets generally had larger estimated clonotype richness than memory subsets did. Pairwise subsampling led to the expectation that sequencing depth would affect the degree of clonotype sharing among donors. Clonotypes shared by all four sorted-subset donors showed higher generation probabilities than non-shared clonotypes. Approximately 5% of naive CD4, 3.5% of naive CD8, roughly 2.4% of memory CD4, and around 0.4% of memory CD8 clonotypes were shared across a few donors. Because the study included only a small number of donors, the genetic and exposure-history diversity represented was limited. Rarefaction of sorted-subset datasets indicated incomplete sequencing despite the large sequencing depth.

The CDR3 spans 14 residues, from the cysteine through the phenylalanine. CDR3 DNA only is kept here, 42 bases in frame from base 1. Based on the germline V gene (reference sequence), the CDR1 and CDR2 sequences are SEHNR and FQNEAQ. At the junction V is shortened by 5 bases and J by 5 bases; bases outside the gene matches: 5. Note on this clone: This receptor's antigen is unknown. Base qualities are not recorded, but no much larger clone differs from it by a single base.

CD8 naive samples consisted of CD45RO-negative cells that were positively selected for CCR7, yielding a CD45RA+CCR7+ population without TemRA cells. Donors were healthy HIV-negative adults with no recently reported acute infections or vaccinations. All donors were Caucasian adults living in Nashville, Tennessee, USA. Blood was collected by leukapheresis, and PBMCs were isolated by Ficoll-Histopaque density gradient centrifugation and then cryopreserved in liquid nitrogen vapor phase. Purity and quantity of every magnetically sorted T cell population were checked by analytical flow cytometry. Genomic DNA was isolated from each sorted fraction and quantified by UV absorbance on a Nanodrop 2000c. TCR CDR3 regions were amplified from genomic DNA by multiplex PCR using the deep immunoSEQ assay. Extracted genomic DNA from each cell subset was distributed evenly across all wells of several immunoSEQ 96-well plates, and each plate was treated as a replicate. For sorted subsets, each replicate PCR was loaded with 150 to 250 ng genomic DNA, equivalent to 30,000 or so T cell genomes. Purified libraries were quantified with a Qubit 3.0 fluorometer, sized on a Bioanalyzer 2100, and re-quantified with the KAPA Library Quantification kit. A separate single-read 150-cycle Illumina NextSeq 550 flow cell was used to sequence each immunoSEQ 96-well plate. As for the authors' bioinformatics: Because the immunoSEQ output included only junctional sequences and no quality scores, the filtering could not be the same as the filtering used for full-length reads. To assign V/J genes and CDR3, sequences were annotated using PyIR, a Python wrapper for IgBLAST v1.9, with IMGT germline references. Any read was removed if the V/J assignment was weak (E-value above 1e-6), the CDR3 was missing, or the read contained stop codons, out-of-frame junctions, or ambiguous translated residues. A V3J clonotype was defined by an identical inferred V gene, J gene, and CDR3 amino acid sequence. Percentage overlap between repertoires was calculated by dividing the number of shared unique clonotypes by the size of the smaller repertoire. Richness of each repertoire was evaluated using RTK rarefaction, the Chao1 estimator, and Recon v2.1 estimates of unobserved clonotypes. OLGA was used to compute generation probabilities for all TCRbeta clonotypes that the gDNA method yielded from several donors. TCRdb's version of the immuneACCESS table is confined to in-frame rearrangements and falls short of the full clone set. An unresolved V gene accounts for under half of the shortfall where checked; the remainder is of unknown origin. V, J and clone size reflect that table, while D and trimming were determined from the DNA. Within this sample are roughly 570,000 clones, with roughly 98% of them counted one time only. The ten largest account for more than 0.3% of the sample.

The TCR comes from a man aged 25-45 years in good health. The sequence joins TRBV7-9 to TRBJ2-2, with 7 bases aligning to TRBD2. The sequencing sample was made of naive CD8+ T cells sorted from blood. The sample's cell subset or site label, decoded: CD45RA+CCR7+. The DNA reads as follows: TGTGCCAGCAGCCCGGGGAGGGAAACCGGGGAGCTGTTTTTT. It codes for CASSPGRETGELFF.